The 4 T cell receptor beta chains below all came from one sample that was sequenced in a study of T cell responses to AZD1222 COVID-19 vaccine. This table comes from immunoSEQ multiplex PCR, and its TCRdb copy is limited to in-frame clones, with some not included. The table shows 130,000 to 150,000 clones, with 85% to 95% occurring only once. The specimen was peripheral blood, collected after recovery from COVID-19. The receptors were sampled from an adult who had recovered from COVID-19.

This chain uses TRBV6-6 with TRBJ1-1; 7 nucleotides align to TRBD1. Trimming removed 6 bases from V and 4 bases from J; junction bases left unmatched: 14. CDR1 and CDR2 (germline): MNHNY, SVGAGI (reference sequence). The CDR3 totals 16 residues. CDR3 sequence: CASSHRPGQIFTEAFF. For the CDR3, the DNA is TGTGCCAGCAGCCATCGCCCGGGACAGATATTCACTGAAGCTTTCTTT.

The DNA of the CDR3 is TGTGCCAGCAGTGAAGCGGAGTTAGCGGATTCCTACGAGCAGTACTTC. Protein sequence: CASSEAELADSYEQYF. This chain links TRBV2 with TRBJ2-7, with D possibly matching TRBD2 (6 bases). The CDR3 loop spans 16 amino acids. V gave up 0 bases and J gave up 1 base, with 13 bases separating them. CDR1 is SNHLY, CDR2 FYNNEI, per germline.

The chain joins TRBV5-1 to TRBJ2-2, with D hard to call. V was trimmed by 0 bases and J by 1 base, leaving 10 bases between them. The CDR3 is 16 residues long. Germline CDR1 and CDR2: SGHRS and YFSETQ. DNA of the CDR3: TGCGCCAGCAGCTTGGTATCTCTGGGGAACACCGGGGAGCTGTTTTTT. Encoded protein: CASSLVSLGNTGELFF.

CDR3 sequence (DNA): TGTGCCAGCAGCCCCCGGGCCCTCTACGGAGATACGCAGTATTTT. Protein sequence: CASSPRALYGDTQYF. The chain recombines TRBV6-2 or TRBV6-3 with TRBJ2-3; no reliable D call. This CDR3 has 15 residues. Germline CDR1 MNHEY, CDR2 SVGEGT. The ends were cut back, 6 bases at V and 5 bases at J, with 18 bases in the middle.